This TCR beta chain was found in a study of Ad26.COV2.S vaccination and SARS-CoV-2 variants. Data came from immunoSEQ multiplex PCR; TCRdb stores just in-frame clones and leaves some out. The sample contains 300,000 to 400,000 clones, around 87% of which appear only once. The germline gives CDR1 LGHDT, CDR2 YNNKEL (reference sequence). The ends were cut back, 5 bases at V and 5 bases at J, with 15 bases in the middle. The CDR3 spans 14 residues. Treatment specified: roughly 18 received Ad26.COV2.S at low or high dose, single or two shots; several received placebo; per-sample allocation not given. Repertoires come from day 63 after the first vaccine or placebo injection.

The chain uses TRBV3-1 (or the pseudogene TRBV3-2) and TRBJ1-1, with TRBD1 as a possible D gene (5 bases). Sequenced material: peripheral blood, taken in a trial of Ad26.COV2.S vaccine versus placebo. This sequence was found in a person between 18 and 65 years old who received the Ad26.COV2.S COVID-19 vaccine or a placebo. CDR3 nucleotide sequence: TGTGCCAGCAGCTGGGGACCCCCGGGGACTGAAGCTTTCTTT. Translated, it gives CASSWGPPGTEAFF.